This T cell receptor (beta chain) was recovered during a study of blood T cell repertoires in COVID-19 (TCRdb year 2020). In the study overall: Collaborator samples came from the United States, Italy and Spain and covered acute and convalescent phases of COVID-19. The prospective study material was composed of cDNA or gDNA derived from T cells, B-cell-depleted T cells, or PBMCs. Subjects who had been exposed to COVID-19, were actively infected with it, or had recovered from it provided the deeply sampled blood TCRbeta repertoires that made up the dataset. A freely available public database, intended as a resource for researchers studying the immune response to SARS-CoV-2, is where the repertoires were released. Samples came from the ongoing ImmuneRACE study (first 160 participants) plus 1,254 subjects from 6 global collaborators. Sample metadata almost always included a de-identified subject ID, COVID-19 status, age in years and sex. Where available, HLA class I and class II types were taken from metadata supplied by the sample provider and were not determined by assay-based typing. Broader findings and caveats from the paper: How much clinical and demographic metadata was included differed by source and by participant, and the metadata was provided uncurated.

Reading from cysteine to phenylalanine, the CDR3 counts 15 amino acids. The read is trimmed to its CDR3 DNA, 45 bases read in frame from base 1. V and J lose 2 bases and 2 bases, and a span of 13 bases separates them. CDR1 and CDR2, per the germline V gene, are SGHDN and FVKESK. TCRbeta CDR3 regions were amplified from genomic DNA by means of the immunoSEQ Assay, a bias-controlled multiplex PCR. In the authors' own workflow: The number of nucleated cells in each sample was estimated by amplification of reference gene primers within the assay. To quantify the absolute abundance of each unique TCRbeta CDR3 rearrangement, sequence reads were collapsed and filtered. For each sample, productive Simpson clonality was calculated as the square root of Simpson's diversity index across productive rearrangements. Entries here come from immuneACCESS through TCRdb and include only in-frame sequences with V and J called. Some clones fail to appear in such tables; in the studies checked, an unresolved V gene covers under half of the shortfall, and the cause of the remainder is unknown. For V, J and clone size, that table is used; D and trimming come from the DNA. Present in this sample are approximately 170,000 clones, 70% to 90% of which were seen just once. The leading ten clones occupy approximately 2.1% of the sample.

Concerning this clone: No antigen is known for it. Within one base of it there is no much larger clone, and no base qualities were kept.

Samples from volunteer blood donors who had recovered from COVID-19 were contributed by a second Seattle source. Collaborating institutions collected whole blood in K2EDTA tubes following their own protocols. For TCRbeta analysis, collaborators shipped samples in one of three forms: frozen whole blood, isolated PBMCs, or DNA extracted from either of those sample types. The chain uses TRBV14 and TRBJ2-7; the D segment could be TRBD2, given 5 matching bases. The sequenced sample was peripheral blood. This receptor was obtained from a man aged 50-60 years who had recovered from COVID-19. The nucleotides read TGTGCCAGCAGCCAACGGGGAATTAGCACCTACGAGCAGTACTTC. It codes for CASSQRGISTYEQYF.